A single sample is the source of the 20 T cell receptor beta chains below, sequenced in a study of cytomegalovirus exposure and HLA in healthy donors. Researchers ran the PCR with 60 Vbeta and 13 Jbeta primers. Using immunoSEQ multiplex PCR, the repertoire was profiled, and TCRdb retains in-frame clones only, with some absent. The sample yields around 120,000 clones, 60% to 85% seen once. The specimen was PBMCs. These receptors were collected from a woman between 35 and 50 years old in good health and CMV-seropositive.

In its sample, this clone was seen a few times. The chain combines TRBV11-1 with TRBJ2-3; D perhaps matches TRBD1 (5 bases). The CDR3 covers 15 residues. Germline V CDR1 and CDR2: SGHAT, FQDESV (reference sequence). V shed 3 bases and J shed 6 bases, with 16 bases lying between them. The CDR3: CASSFTGRARDTQYF. CDR3 nucleotides: TGTGCCAGCAGCTTCACAGGCCGCGCCCGGGATACGCAGTATTTT.

The V gene is TRBV4-3, the J gene TRBJ2-5, with 11 bases fitting TRBD1. The J call is uncertain, as TRBJ2-7 better fits the DNA end. CDR1 LGHNA and CDR2 YSLEER come from the germline V gene. This CDR3 has 17 residues. The CDR3 spells CASSQSVGQGESYEQYF. CDR3 nucleotide sequence: TGCGCCAGCAGCCAGAGCGTGGGACAGGGGGAGTCCTACGAGCAGTACTTC.

In this sample, this clone turned up a few times. The rearrangement joins TRBV5-1 to TRBJ2-2, with D perhaps matching TRBD2 (7 bases). Deletions cut 1 base from V and 4 bases from J, with 14 bases between. The CDR3 runs to 16 residues. In germline, CDR1 is SGHRS, CDR2 YFSETQ. This CDR3 reads CASSLRGAQSTGELFF. The DNA for the CDR3 is TGCGCCAGCAGCTTGCGGGGGGCGCAGAGCACCGGGGAGCTGTTTTTT. Looking up the rest from reference TRBV5-1 and TRBJ2-2 gives the full variable domain: KAGVTQTPRYLIKTRGQQVTLSCSPISGHRSVSWYQQTPGQGLQFLFEYFSETQRNKGNFPGRFSGRQFSNSRSEMNVSTLELGDSALYLCASSLRGAQSTGELFFGEGSRLTVL.

This clone has more than one count but fewer than ten. The chain joins TRBV5-1 to TRBJ1-1; unclear D gene. CDR3 length: 15 amino acids. Trimming pared 0 bases from V and 1 base from J, leaving 10 bases between. Germline values: CDR1 SGHRS, CDR2 YFSETQ. CDR3 sequence: CASSLDPGGNTEAFF. The CDR3 DNA reads TGCGCCAGCAGCTTGGATCCAGGAGGGAACACTGAAGCTTTCTTT. Full variable domain (remainder filled in from reference TRBV5-1 and TRBJ1-1): KAGVTQTPRYLIKTRGQQVTLSCSPISGHRSVSWYQQTPGQGLQFLFEYFSETQRNKGNFPGRFSGRQFSNSRSEMNVSTLELGDSALYLCASSLDPGGNTEAFFGQGTRLTVV.

The rearrangement uses TRBV12-5 and TRBJ2-7; TRBD1 aligns across 7 bases. Germline CDR1 and CDR2: LGHNT and FRNRAP. CDR3 length: 14 amino acids. Trimming cost V 5 bases and J 0 bases; bases outside gene matches: 4. CDR3 residues: CASGTTGNSYEQYF. CDR3 coding DNA: TGTGCTAGTGGTACGACAGGGAACTCCTACGAGCAGTACTTC.

This sequence joins TRBV9 and TRBJ2-3; D remains unclear. The V end was cut by 0 bases, the J end by 3 bases, with 8 bases between. Germline CDR1 reads SGDLS; CDR2 reads YYNGEE. The CDR3 is 14 residues long. CDR3 in amino acids: CASSVDLQTDTQYF. In DNA, the CDR3 is TGTGCCAGCAGCGTAGATTTACAGACAGATACGCAGTATTTT.

The chain recombines TRBV9 with TRBJ2-7, with TRBD2 identical over 8 bases. Germline assignment: CDR1 SGDLS and CDR2 YYNGEE. The CDR3 extends over 15 amino acids. With V trimmed by 5 bases and J by 3 bases, 10 bases remained unmatched. CDR3 nucleotide sequence: TGTGCCAGCAGTGAGGGGCTAGCGGGTAACTACGAGCAGTACTTC. Translated, it gives CASSEGLAGNYEQYF.

This chain links TRBV10-3 with TRBJ2-3; 10 nucleotides align to TRBD2. The J segment lost 2 bases and the V segment lost 7 bases, leaving 9 bases of the junction unmatched. This CDR3 comprises 16 residues. CDR1 and CDR2 from the germline V gene are ENHRY and SYGVKD. CDR3 DNA: TGTGCCATCAATCGAGGTAGCGGGGGGCCCACAGATACGCAGTATTTT. Protein sequence: CAINRGSGGPTDTQYF.

V and J are TRBV6-5 and TRBJ2-5; possible D gene TRBD1, 5 bases. The closer fit of TRBJ2-7 to the DNA end suggests the J call may be wrong. This CDR3 is 16 amino acids long. Germline loops: CDR1 MNHEY, CDR2 SVGAGI. CDR3 bases: TGTGCCAGCAGTTACTCGGCAGCCGGACAATCCTACGAGCAGTACTTC. Its translation: CASSYSAAGQSYEQYF.

This chain joins TRBV4-1 and TRBJ2-7; 7 bases map to TRBD1. V shed 1 base and J 3 bases; nucleotides not matched to a gene: 9. The CDR3 totals 16 residues. Looked up from germline, CDR1 is MGHRA and CDR2 is YSYEKL. The DNA of the CDR3 is TGCGCCAGCAGCCAAGGGTTGGCAGGGGGAGTCTACGAGCAGTACTTC. Translation gives CASSQGLAGGVYEQYF.

This clone was seen more than once but under ten times. V gene TRBV7-9 combines with J gene TRBJ1-1; TRBD1 matches at 7 bases. The CDR3 sequence is 15 residues long. Germline CDR1 SEHNR, CDR2 FQNEAQ (reference sequence). The J segment lost 7 bases and the V segment lost 6 bases, leaving 14 bases of the junction unmatched. The CDR3 reads CASSFPDRAGGEAFF. The CDR3 DNA follows: TGTGCCAGCAGTTTTCCAGACAGGGCAGGCGGTGAAGCTTTCTTT.

The chain uses TRBV15 and TRBJ2-7; 7 nucleotides match TRBD1. V trimming: 1 base; J trimming: 3 bases; junction bases outside the gene matches: 0. The germline CDR1 and CDR2 sequences are LNHNV and YYDKDF (reference sequence). The CDR3 has 13 residues. CDR3 bases: TGTGCCACCAGCAGAGGGGACAGCTACGAGCAGTACTTC. Residues: CATSRGDSYEQYF.

This clone was detected only once. J is TRBJ2-7 and V is TRBV7-2, with TRBD1 matching 7 bases. The CDR3 has 14 residues. In germline, CDR1 is SGHTA, CDR2 FQGNSA. V was clipped by 7 bases and J by 5 bases; unmatched bases: 11. For the CDR3, the DNA is TGTGCCAGCAATCTTAGGGGGCAAGGGGACGAGCAGTACTTC. Residues: CASNLRGQGDEQYF.

The chain employs TRBV6-5 and TRBJ1-2; 9 positions match TRBD1. V gave up 5 bases and J gave up 4 bases; unmatched junction bases: 8. The germline V gene encodes CDR1 MNHEY and CDR2 SVGAGI. This CDR3 is built from 15 residues. The CDR3 loop is CASSQRQGVIYGYTF. The CDR3 bases are TGTGCCAGCAGTCAAAGACAGGGGGTTATCTATGGCTACACCTTC.

The genes are TRBV6-5 and TRBJ2-7; TRBD2 aligns across 13 bases. The V gene's germline CDR1 is MNHEY and CDR2 SVGAGI. The CDR3 covers 16 residues. The ends lost 2 bases at V and 6 bases at J; junction bases unmatched: 7. CDR3 bases: TGTGCCAGCAGTTACACTAGCGGGAGGGCTCTGAGCGAGCAGTACTTC. Encoded protein: CASSYTSGRALSEQYF.

The rearrangement uses TRBV5-1 and TRBJ2-1, with 8 positions matching TRBD2. After removal of 2 bases from V and 0 bases from J, the junction contained 4 bases not matched to a gene. This CDR3 has 16 amino acids. The germline V gene encodes CDR1 SGHRS and CDR2 YFSETQ. CDR3 residues: CASSLSLAASYNEQFF. The DNA for the CDR3 is TGCGCCAGCAGCTTATCACTAGCGGCCTCCTACAATGAGCAGTTCTTC.

This clone came up once. The V and J genes are TRBV29-1 and TRBJ1-2; 7 bases line up with TRBD1. J lost 6 bases, V lost 4 bases, and 8 bases had no gene match. Germline-derived CDR1 and CDR2 are SQVTM and ANQGSEA. This CDR3 contains 13 residues. The DNA of the CDR3 is TGCAGCGTTGCGACAGGGAAAGGAAATGGCTACACCTTC. It translates to CSVATGKGNGYTF.

Notes on this clone: Germline is not matched at one junction end, which may reflect a read error. CDR3 in DNA: TGCGCCAGCGGCCAAGTGGCGGGGAGAGTAGAGACCCAGTACTTC. It yields the protein CASGQVAGRVETQYF. The rearrangement uses TRBV4-3 and TRBJ2-5; TRBD2 might be the D (6 bases). Germline V CDR1 and CDR2: LGHNA, YSLEER. The CDR3 spans 15 residues.

The chain couples TRBV27 to TRBJ1-2; TRBD1 might be the D (6 bases). This CDR3 has 12 amino acids. The ends were cut back, 6 bases at V and 8 bases at J, with 13 bases in the middle. Germline V gives CDR1 MNHEY, CDR2 SMNVEV (reference sequence). CDR3 DNA sequence: TGTGCCAGCAGCCTACAGGGTGGCGGCTACACCTTC. Residues: CASSLQGGGYTF.

This clone was found once. The rearrangement uses TRBV7-8 and TRBJ2-1; D might be TRBD2 (6 bases). The V and J ends lost 5 bases and 6 bases respectively, with 8 bases between them. The germline gives CDR1 SGHVS, CDR2 FQNEAQ. CDR3 length: 12 amino acids. In DNA, the CDR3 is TGTGCCAGCAGCAACGGGGGCAATGAGCAGTTCTTC. This gives the protein CASSNGGNEQFF. Supplemented by reference TRBV7-8 and TRBJ2-1, the full variable domain reads GAGVSQSPRYKVAKRGQDVALRCDPISGHVSLFWYQQALGQGPEFLTYFQNEAQLDKSGLPSDRFFAERPEGSVSTLKIQRTQQEDSAVYLCASSNGGNEQFFGPGTRLTVL.